This TCR beta chain was documented in a study of TIL therapy for anti-PD-1-resistant metastatic lung cancer. At the level of the study: Median tumor mutation burden was under 1.9 mutations per megabase. General study findings and limits: The cohort had more treatment-naive, never-smoker and oncogene-addicted patients than typical.

This clone was seen a single time. What it recognizes is unknown. The libraries were made with immunoSEQ v3. The assay was immunoSEQ multiplex PCR, and TCRdb's table has in-frame clones only and misses some. The table shows around 20,000 clones, with about four fifths occurring only once. Deletions cut 4 bases from V and 6 bases from J, with 15 bases between. Germline lookup yields CDR1 MNHEY and CDR2 SVGAGI. This CDR3 is built from 14 residues. Specified time point: pre-treatment sample, taken before nivolumab and TIL therapy. Specimen: blood, collected at baseline. The clonotype was recovered from a person between 25 and 79 years old with non-small cell lung cancer. The chain recombines TRBV6-5 with TRBJ1-1, with D possibly matching TRBD1 (5 bases). CDR3 region: CASSLAGVEPEAFF. DNA for the CDR3: TGTGCCAGCAGTTTGGCGGGGGTCGAGCCTGAAGCTTTCTTT.